Below, 30 T cell receptor beta chains from the same sample are listed, as sequenced in a study of blood T cell repertoires in COVID-19. TCRdb keeps only in-frame clones here, not all; method: immunoSEQ multiplex PCR. The sample lists fewer than 150,000 clones; about 76% were seen once. Material for sequencing was peripheral blood. The receptors were sampled from a man older than 75 with acute or convalescent COVID-19.

The chain uses TRBV5-4 and TRBJ2-3; D perhaps matches TRBD2 (7 bases). CDR1 and CDR2 from the germline V gene are SGHNT and YYREEE (reference sequence). Trimming cost V 4 bases and J 6 bases, with 21 bases left between them. The CDR3 length is 16 residues. The CDR3 here is CASSRGGAAGPDTQYF. CDR3 sequence (DNA): TGTGCCAGCAGCCGAGGGGGGGCAGCGGGGCCCGATACGCAGTATTTT.

With regard to this clone: The sample contains more than one DNA sequence encoding this CDR3. CDR3 DNA: TGTGCCAGCAGCGTAGGAGGGGGCCAAGAGACCCAGTACTTC. It translates to CASSVGGGQETQYF. The chain carries TRBV9 and TRBJ2-5, with D perhaps TRBD1 (6 bases). Germline assignment: CDR1 SGDLS and CDR2 YYNGEE. The V end was cut by 0 bases, the J end by 1 base, with 7 bases between. CDR3 length: 14 residues.

The chain employs TRBV2 and TRBJ2-5; tentative D call: TRBD2 (5 bases). Trimming took off 9 bases at V and 5 bases at J, with 10 bases between the two ends. CDR1 is SNHLY and CDR2 is FYNNEI in the germline V gene. The length of the CDR3 is 11 residues. Here the CDR3 reads CASTAGETQYF. In nucleotides, the CDR3 is TGTGCCAGTACTGCGGGTGAGACCCAGTACTTC.

This chain uses TRBV24-1 with TRBJ1-2; maybe TRBD1 (5 bases). Germline-derived CDR1 and CDR2 are KGHDR and SFDVKD. The V end was cut by 9 bases, the J end by 7 bases, with 11 bases between. The CDR3 runs to 11 residues. The CDR3 nucleotides read TGTGCCACCTCACCAGGGTTTGGCTACACCTTC. Translation: CATSPGFGYTF.

This chain joins TRBV6-4 and TRBJ1-1; D unresolved. Germline V gene data show CDR1 as MRHNA and CDR2 as SNTAGT. V was clipped by 0 bases and J by 1 base, with 3 bases between them. The CDR3 length is 13 residues. CDR3 nucleotide sequence: TGTGCCAGCAGTGACTCCGGGAACACTGAAGCTTTCTTT. Amino acids: CASSDSGNTEAFF.

This clone was counted between two and nine times. The identical CDR3 is also encoded by other nucleotide sequences in the sample. The chain joins TRBV2 to TRBJ2-2; TRBD1 matches at 7 bases. CDR1 SNHLY and CDR2 FYNNEI come from the germline V gene. V shed 7 bases and J 0 bases; nucleotides not matched to a gene: 2. The CDR3 has 14 amino acids. CDR3 sequence reads: CASTGTANTGELFF. The CDR3 bases are TGTGCCAGCACTGGGACAGCGAACACCGGGGAGCTGTTTTTT.

The sample holds one count of this clone. This chain links TRBV7-9 with TRBJ1-2; 9 bases agree with TRBD1. The CDR3 totals 15 residues. J gave up 1 base and V 5 bases, and 5 bases lay outside the gene matches. The germline V gene has CDR1 SEHNR and CDR2 FQNEAQ (reference sequence). Here the CDR3 reads CASSGGTGLNYGYTF. DNA for the CDR3: TGTGCCAGCAGCGGAGGGACAGGGCTTAACTATGGCTACACCTTC.

The chain employs TRBV4-1 and TRBJ1-4; D might be TRBD1 (6 bases). With 1 base removed from V and 8 bases from J, the gap between germline ends came to 14 bases. Germline V gene sequence: CDR1 MGHRA, CDR2 YSYEKL. This CDR3 has 15 amino acids. The chain's CDR3 is CASSQVETGTEKLFF. The CDR3 bases are TGCGCCAGCAGCCAAGTAGAGACAGGCACGGAAAAACTGTTTTTT.

The table lists this clone with a few counts. The chain couples TRBV7-8 to TRBJ2-5, with 8 bases matching TRBD1. The CDR3 runs 13 residues. From germline, CDR1 is SGHVS and CDR2 FQNEAQ. The V gene end was trimmed by 2 bases and the J gene end by 5 bases; junction bases not matched to a gene: 1. CDR3 region: CASSLQGAETQYF. The DNA of the CDR3 is TGTGCCAGCAGCTTACAGGGGGCTGAGACCCAGTACTTC.

The V and J genes are TRBV5-1 and TRBJ2-3; 7 bases agree with TRBD1. This CDR3 has 15 amino acids. V lost 3 bases and J lost 2; bases outside the gene matches: 6. CDR1 and CDR2 from the germline V gene are SGHRS and YFSETQ. The CDR3 loop reads CASSWDSPLTDTQYF. The CDR3 DNA reads TGCGCCAGCAGCTGGGACAGCCCACTCACAGATACGCAGTATTTT.

V and J are TRBV7-8 and TRBJ2-2; 10 bases line up with TRBD2. The CDR3 runs 16 residues. Per germline, CDR1 SGHVS and CDR2 FQNEAQ. The ends lost 5 bases at V and 1 base at J; junction bases unmatched: 4. The CDR3 here is CASSPRTSGNTGELFF. Here the CDR3 DNA reads TGTGCCAGCAGCCCTAGGACTAGCGGGAACACCGGGGAGCTGTTTTTT. Together with reference TRBV7-8 and TRBJ2-2, the CDR3 gives the full variable domain: GAGVSQSPRYKVAKRGQDVALRCDPISGHVSLFWYQQALGQGPEFLTYFQNEAQLDKSGLPSDRFFAERPEGSVSTLKIQRTQQEDSAVYLCASSPRTSGNTGELFFGEGSRLTVL.

This clone came up a few times. This chain joins TRBV7-3 and TRBJ2-2; possible D gene TRBD2, 5 bases. The CDR3 loop spans 16 amino acids. Trimming left V 3 bases short and J 1 base short, with 12 bases between. Germline CDR1 is SGHTA and CDR2 is FQGTGA. The CDR3 protein is CASSFTGGENTGELFF. The CDR3 nucleotides read TGTGCCAGCAGCTTCACCGGAGGAGAGAACACCGGGGAGCTGTTTTTT.

This chain connects TRBV30 to TRBJ1-5, with TRBD1 identical over 12 bases. Trimming removed 0 bases from V and 6 bases from J; junction bases left unmatched: 9. CDR1 GTSNPN and CDR2 SVGIG come from the germline V gene (reference sequence). The CDR3 runs 17 residues. The CDR3 sequence is CAWSVRRGQGASQPQHF. For the CDR3, the DNA is TGTGCCTGGAGTGTACGGAGGGGACAGGGGGCTTCTCAGCCCCAGCATTTT.

The V gene is TRBV7-3, the J gene TRBJ1-2; D ambiguous. Trimming cost V 3 bases and J 6 bases, with 11 bases left between them. The germline V gene has CDR1 SGHTA and CDR2 FQGTGA. The CDR3 spans 13 residues. The CDR3 coding sequence is TGTGCCAGCAGCTTTGGCCGGGAGAATGGCTACACCTTC. It encodes CASSFGRENGYTF.

The chain joins TRBV7-8 to TRBJ1-1; D not resolved. There are 15 residues in the CDR3. The germline V and J ends were trimmed by 1 base and 2 bases, with 11 bases remaining between them. Germline values: CDR1 SGHVS, CDR2 FQNEAQ. Written as DNA, the CDR3 is TGTGCCAGCAGCTTAGTAGTAGTTCCTAACACTGAAGCTTTCTTT. It codes for CASSLVVVPNTEAFF. Full variable domain (rest looked up from reference TRBV7-8 and TRBJ1-1): GAGVSQSPRYKVAKRGQDVALRCDPISGHVSLFWYQQALGQGPEFLTYFQNEAQLDKSGLPSDRFFAERPEGSVSTLKIQRTQQEDSAVYLCASSLVVVPNTEAFFGQGTRLTVV.

This clone was detected once. The chain carries TRBV9 and TRBJ2-5; D might be TRBD2 (5 bases). The CDR3 totals 18 residues. The germline V gene encodes CDR1 SGDLS and CDR2 YYNGEE. V gave up 0 bases and J gave up 1 base, with 19 bases separating them. The CDR3 DNA sequence: TGTGCCAGCAGCGTAGGGGGTCGAGGGTTGACTTCCCAAGAGACCCAGTACTTC. Amino acids: CASSVGGRGLTSQETQYF.

This clone was seen only a few times. Mismatch with germline at one junction end may stem from a read error. This chain joins TRBV28 and TRBJ2-3; 9 nucleotides agree with TRBD2. The CDR3 is made up of 16 amino acids. Germline assignment: CDR1 MDHEN and CDR2 SYDVKM. The CDR3 loop reads CASSLAQAGGSDTQYF. The DNA for the CDR3 is TGTGCCAGCAGTTTAGCGCAGGCGGGGGGGTCAGACACGCAGTATTTT.

The sample holds one count of this clone. V usage is TRBV2 and J usage is TRBJ2-5, with D maybe TRBD1 (7 bases). Trimming left V 9 bases short and J 3 bases short, with 14 bases between. The CDR3 loop spans 13 amino acids. Germline CDR1 SNHLY, CDR2 FYNNEI. CDR3 amino acids: CASTPRGEETQYF. Here the CDR3 DNA reads TGTGCCAGTACCCCCAGGGGGGAAGAGACCCAGTACTTC. The complete variable domain, with remaining parts taken from reference TRBV2 and TRBJ2-5, reads EPEVTQTPSHQVTQMGQEVILRCVPISNHLYFYWYRQILGQKVEFLVSFYNNEISEKSEIFDDQFSVERPDGSNFTLKIRSTKLEDSAMYFCASTPRGEETQYFGPGTRLLVL.

V is TRBV5-4 and J is TRBJ2-3, with 9 positions matching TRBD2. The CDR3 sequence is 16 residues long. V lost 0 bases to trimming and J lost 4 bases; unmatched junction nucleotides: 6. Germline CDR1 reads SGHNT; CDR2 reads YYREEE (reference sequence). The CDR3 DNA is TGTGCCAGCAGCTTGGCCTGGGCGGGGGGGCCAGATACGCAGTATTTT. This translates into CASSLAWAGGPDTQYF.

V is TRBV5-1 and J is TRBJ2-5; 8 bases are a match to TRBD2. V lost 4 bases and J lost 5; bases outside the gene matches: 10. The germline gives CDR1 SGHRS, CDR2 YFSETQ. CDR3 length equals 15 residues. The CDR3 protein is CASSTGGGPQETQYF. CDR3 nucleotides: TGCGCCAGCAGCACGGGGGGGGGCCCCCAGGAGACCCAGTACTTC.

The J gene is TRBJ1-6, the V gene TRBV3-1 (or the pseudogene TRBV3-2); D perhaps matches TRBD1 (6 bases). From germline, CDR1 is LGHDT and CDR2 YNNKEL (reference sequence). The CDR3 extends over 16 amino acids. With 6 bases removed from V and 7 bases from J, the gap between germline ends came to 19 bases. The CDR3 sequence: CASRNTEGGRNSPLHF. Here the CDR3 DNA reads TGTGCCAGCAGAAATACTGAAGGGGGACGAAATTCACCCCTCCACTTT.

This chain connects TRBV18 to TRBJ2-7, with a weak D call TRBD2 (6 bases). Trimming removed 0 bases at V and 0 bases at J, with 12 bases between. Germline CDR1 KGHSH, CDR2 LQKENI. The CDR3 consists of 16 residues. CDR3 amino acids: CASSPPGGLGSYEQYF. The CDR3 DNA is TGTGCCAGCTCACCACCTGGGGGACTGGGCTCCTACGAGCAGTACTTC.

This clone is judged medium-sized. The chain links TRBV5-4 to TRBJ2-7, with a possible D match to TRBD2 (6 bases). From germline, CDR1 is SGHNT and CDR2 YYREEE (reference sequence). V lost 1 base to trimming and J lost 7 bases, with 15 bases between them. This CDR3 region has 14 residues. Here the CDR3 reads CASSLWAAGGEQYF. DNA for the CDR3: TGTGCCAGCAGCTTGTGGGCAGCGGGCGGGGAGCAGTACTTC.

The chain links TRBV7-7 to TRBJ2-2; D not resolved. The V end lost 3 bases, the J end lost 1 base, and 6 bases lay between the germline ends. The CDR3 loop spans 14 amino acids. The germline gives CDR1 SSHAT, CDR2 FNYEAQ (reference sequence). The CDR3 sequence: CASSLSLNTGELFF. CDR3 in DNA: TGTGCCAGCAGCTTGAGTTTGAACACCGGGGAGCTGTTTTTT.

The CDR3 is CASSSGDRRKNSPLHF. The CDR3 DNA reads as TGTGCCAGCAGTTCAGGGGACAGGCGTAAAAATTCACCCCTCCACTTT. The V and J genes are TRBV27 and TRBJ1-6; 8 nucleotides line up with TRBD1. The CDR3 sequence is 16 residues long. V shed 4 bases and J 7 bases; nucleotides not matched to a gene: 9. Germline CDR1 is MNHEY and CDR2 is SMNVEV (reference sequence).

V usage is TRBV27 and J usage is TRBJ2-1; 7 nucleotides agree with TRBD1. V shed 5 bases and J 4 bases; nucleotides not matched to a gene: 8. The germline gives CDR1 MNHEY, CDR2 SMNVEV (reference sequence). This CDR3 region has 15 residues. The DNA for the CDR3 is TGTGCCAGCAGTCACAGGGGTTGGGAATACAATGAGCAGTTCTTC. Amino acids: CASSHRGWEYNEQFF.

The J gene is TRBJ1-2, the V gene TRBV6-5; tentative D call: TRBD1 (5 bases). V was cut by 5 bases and J by 3 bases, with 16 bases left in between. The CDR3 extends over 15 amino acids. Germline-derived CDR1 and CDR2 are MNHEY and SVGAGI. CDR3 residues: CASSSRQRFDYGYTF. The CDR3, as DNA: TGTGCCAGCAGTAGCAGACAGAGATTTGACTATGGCTACACCTTC.

This clone appeared once. The J gene is TRBJ1-4, the V gene TRBV19; TRBD1 matches 9 bases. Germline values: CDR1 LNHDA, CDR2 SQIVND (reference sequence). CDR3 length: 13 residues. With 7 bases clipped from V and 6 bases from J, the junction kept 3 bases outside the gene matches. CDR3 DNA sequence: TGTGCCAGTACCGGGACAGGGCATGAAAAACTGTTTTTT. Translating gives CASTGTGHEKLFF. The whole variable domain, remainder taken from reference TRBV19 and TRBJ1-4, is DGGITQSPKYLFRKEGQNVTLSCEQNLNHDAMYWYRQDPGQGLRLIYYSQIVNDFQKGDIAEGYSVSREKKESFPLTVTSAQKNPTAFYLCASTGTGHEKLFFGSGTQLSVL.

The rearrangement joins TRBV19 to TRBJ1-1, with 9 bases identical to TRBD1. The CDR3 loop spans 16 amino acids. Germline values: CDR1 LNHDA, CDR2 SQIVND (reference sequence). With V trimmed by 5 bases and J by 3 bases, 10 bases remained unmatched. In DNA form, the CDR3 reads TGTGCCAGTAGTGCTGACAGGGGGACTCGCTACACTGAAGCTTTCTTT. Protein: CASSADRGTRYTEAFF.

This clone was observed a few times. V is TRBV5-1 and J is TRBJ2-1, with 7 bases fitting TRBD1. This CDR3 region has 14 residues. The ends lost 4 bases at V and 10 bases at J; junction bases unmatched: 11. Germline V lookup: CDR1 SGHRS, CDR2 YFSETQ. The DNA of the CDR3 is TGCGCCAGCAGCGCCAGAACCGGGACAGCCGAGCAGTTCTTC. This gives the protein CASSARTGTAEQFF.